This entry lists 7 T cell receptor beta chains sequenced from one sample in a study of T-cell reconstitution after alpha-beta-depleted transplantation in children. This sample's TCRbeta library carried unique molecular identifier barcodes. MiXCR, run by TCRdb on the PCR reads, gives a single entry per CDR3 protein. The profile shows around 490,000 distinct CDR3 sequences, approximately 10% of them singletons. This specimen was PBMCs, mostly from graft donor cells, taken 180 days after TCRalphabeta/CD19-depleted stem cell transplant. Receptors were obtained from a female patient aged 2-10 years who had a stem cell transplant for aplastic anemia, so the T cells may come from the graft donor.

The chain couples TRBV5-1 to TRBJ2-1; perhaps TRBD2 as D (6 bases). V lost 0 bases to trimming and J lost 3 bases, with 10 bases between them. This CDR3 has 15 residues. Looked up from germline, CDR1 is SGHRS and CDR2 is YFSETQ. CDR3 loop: CASSLAPGVYNEQFF. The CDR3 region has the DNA TGCGCCAGCAGCTTGGCCCCGGGAGTCTACAATGAGCAGTTCTTC.

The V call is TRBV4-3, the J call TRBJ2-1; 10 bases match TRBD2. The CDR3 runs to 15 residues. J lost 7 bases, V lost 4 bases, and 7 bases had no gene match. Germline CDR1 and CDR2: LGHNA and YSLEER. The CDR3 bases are TGCGCCAGCAGCCCTCAAGCGGGAGGGGGGAATGAGCAGTTCTTC. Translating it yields CASSPQAGGGNEQFF.

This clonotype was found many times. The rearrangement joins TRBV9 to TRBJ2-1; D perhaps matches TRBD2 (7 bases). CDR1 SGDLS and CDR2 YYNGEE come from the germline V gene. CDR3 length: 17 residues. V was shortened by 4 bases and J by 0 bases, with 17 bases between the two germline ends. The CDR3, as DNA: TGTGCCAGCAGCTCCCGGGGAGGGGGAAGCTCCTACAATGAGCAGTTCTTC. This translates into CASSSRGGGSSYNEQFF.

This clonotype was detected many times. CDR3 DNA: TGTGCCAGCAGCTTAGCACCGGGAAGCTCTGGAAACACCATATATTTT. Protein: CASSLAPGSSGNTIYF. The rearrangement uses TRBV7-2 and TRBJ1-3; D call uncertain. This CDR3 contains 16 residues. Germline V gene sequence: CDR1 SGHTA, CDR2 FQGNSA. Trimming took off 0 bases at V and 0 bases at J, with 9 bases between the two ends.

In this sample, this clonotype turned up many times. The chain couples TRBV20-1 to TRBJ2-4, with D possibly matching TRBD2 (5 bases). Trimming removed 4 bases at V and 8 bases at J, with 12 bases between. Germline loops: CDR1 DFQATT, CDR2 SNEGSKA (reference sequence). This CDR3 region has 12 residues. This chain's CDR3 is CSAIGGWDIQYF. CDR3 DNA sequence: TGCAGTGCTATAGGAGGTTGGGACATTCAGTACTTC.

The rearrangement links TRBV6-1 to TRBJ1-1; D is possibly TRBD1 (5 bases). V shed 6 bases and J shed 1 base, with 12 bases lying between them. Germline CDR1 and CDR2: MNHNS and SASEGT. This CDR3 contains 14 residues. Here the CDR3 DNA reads TGTGCCAGCAGGCAGACAGATACGAACACTGAAGCTTTCTTT. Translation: CASRQTDTNTEAFF.

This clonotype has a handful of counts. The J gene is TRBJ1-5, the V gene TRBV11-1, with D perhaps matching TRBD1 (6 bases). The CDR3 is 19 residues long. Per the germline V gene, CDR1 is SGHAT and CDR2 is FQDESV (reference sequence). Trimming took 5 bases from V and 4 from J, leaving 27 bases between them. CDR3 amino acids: CASSRGREVIGQRNQPQHF. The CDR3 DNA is TGTGCCAGCAGCCGAGGTCGTGAGGTTATCGGACAGCGGAATCAGCCCCAGCATTTT.